The TCR beta chain described here comes from a study of T cell changes during pregnancy in multiple sclerosis. Libraries were prepared by immunoSEQ multiplex PCR; TCRdb keeps only in-frame clonotypes and omits some of them. The sample includes fewer than 20,000 clones, approximately 90% of them seen just once. The J segment lost 2 bases and the V segment lost 0 bases, leaving 4 bases of the junction unmatched. The germline CDR1 and CDR2 sequences are SGHRS and YFSETQ. The CDR3 runs to 17 residues. The V call is TRBV5-1, the J call TRBJ1-3; 11 positions agree with TRBD1. The origin of this receptor is a female donor in good health, enrolled as a control in a pregnancy study. The material was CD4+ T cells from peripheral blood mononuclear cells, obtained in the first trimester of pregnancy. The CDR3 DNA sequence: TGCGCCAGCAGCTTGGAAGTGGGACAGGGGGCTGGAAACACCATATATTTT. This gives the protein CASSLEVGQGAGNTIYF.